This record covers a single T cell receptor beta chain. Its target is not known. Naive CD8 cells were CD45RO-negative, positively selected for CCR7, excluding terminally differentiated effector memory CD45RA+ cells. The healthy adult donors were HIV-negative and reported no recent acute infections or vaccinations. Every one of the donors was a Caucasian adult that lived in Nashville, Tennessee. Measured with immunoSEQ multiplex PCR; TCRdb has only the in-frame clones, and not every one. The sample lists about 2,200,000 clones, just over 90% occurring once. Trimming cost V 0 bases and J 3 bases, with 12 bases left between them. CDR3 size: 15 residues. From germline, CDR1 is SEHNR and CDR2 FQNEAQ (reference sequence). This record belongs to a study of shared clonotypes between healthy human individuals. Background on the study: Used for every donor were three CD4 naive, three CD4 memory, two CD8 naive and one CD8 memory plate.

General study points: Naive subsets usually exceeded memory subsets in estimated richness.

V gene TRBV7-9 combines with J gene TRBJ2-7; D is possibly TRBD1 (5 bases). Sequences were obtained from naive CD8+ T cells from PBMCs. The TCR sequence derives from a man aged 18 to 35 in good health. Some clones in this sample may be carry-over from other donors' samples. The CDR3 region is CASSLAGAFFYEQYF. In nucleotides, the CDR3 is TGTGCCAGCAGCTTAGCTGGGGCCTTTTTCTACGAGCAGTACTTC.